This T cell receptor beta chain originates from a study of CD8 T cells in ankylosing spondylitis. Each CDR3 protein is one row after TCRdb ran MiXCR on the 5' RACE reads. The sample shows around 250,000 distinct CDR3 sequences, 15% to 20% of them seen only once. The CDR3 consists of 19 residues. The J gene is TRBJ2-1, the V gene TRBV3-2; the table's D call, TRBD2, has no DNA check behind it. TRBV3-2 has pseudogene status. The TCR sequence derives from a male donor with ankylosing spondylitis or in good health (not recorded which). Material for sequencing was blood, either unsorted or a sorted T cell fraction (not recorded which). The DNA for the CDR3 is TGTGCCTCCTGCCACAGGCCGCTAGCGGGAGGGATTTCCTACAATGAGCAGTTCTTC. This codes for CASCHRPLAGGISYNEQFF.